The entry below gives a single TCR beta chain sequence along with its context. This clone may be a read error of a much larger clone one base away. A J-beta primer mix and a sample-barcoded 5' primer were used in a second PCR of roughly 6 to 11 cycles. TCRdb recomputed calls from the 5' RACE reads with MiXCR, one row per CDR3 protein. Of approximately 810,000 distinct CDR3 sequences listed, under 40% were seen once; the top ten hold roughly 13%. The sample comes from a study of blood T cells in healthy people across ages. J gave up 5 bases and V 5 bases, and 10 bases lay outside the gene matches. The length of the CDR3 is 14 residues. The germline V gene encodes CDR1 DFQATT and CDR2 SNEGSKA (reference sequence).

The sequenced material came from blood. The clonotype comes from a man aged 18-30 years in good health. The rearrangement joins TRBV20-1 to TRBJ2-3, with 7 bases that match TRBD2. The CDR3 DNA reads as TGCAGTGCTGGAGCGGCGGGGGATAAAGATACGCAGTATTTT. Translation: CSAGAAGDKDTQYF.